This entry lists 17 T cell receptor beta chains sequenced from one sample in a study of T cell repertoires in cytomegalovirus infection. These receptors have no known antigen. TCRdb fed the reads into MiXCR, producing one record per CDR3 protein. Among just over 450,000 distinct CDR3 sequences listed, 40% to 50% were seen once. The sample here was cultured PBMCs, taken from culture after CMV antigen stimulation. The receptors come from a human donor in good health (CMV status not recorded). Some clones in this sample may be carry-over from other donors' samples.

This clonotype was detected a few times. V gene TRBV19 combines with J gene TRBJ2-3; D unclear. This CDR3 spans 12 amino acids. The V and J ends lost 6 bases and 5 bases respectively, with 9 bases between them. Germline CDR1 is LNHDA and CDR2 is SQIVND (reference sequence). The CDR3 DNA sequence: TGTGCCAGTAGCTACCCCGGAGATACGCAGTATTTT. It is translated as CASSYPGDTQYF.

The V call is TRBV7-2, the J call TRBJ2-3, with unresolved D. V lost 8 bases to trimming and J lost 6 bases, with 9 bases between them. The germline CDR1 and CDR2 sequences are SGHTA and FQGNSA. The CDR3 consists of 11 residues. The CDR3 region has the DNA TGTGCCAGCCGAAAAATGGATACGCAGTATTTT. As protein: CASRKMDTQYF.

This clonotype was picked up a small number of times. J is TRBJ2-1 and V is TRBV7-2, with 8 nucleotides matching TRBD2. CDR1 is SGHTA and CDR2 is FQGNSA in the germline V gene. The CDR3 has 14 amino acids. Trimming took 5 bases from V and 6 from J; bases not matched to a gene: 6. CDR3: CASSPGGLVNEQFF. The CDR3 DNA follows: TGTGCCAGCAGCCCGGGGGGACTAGTCAATGAGCAGTTCTTC.

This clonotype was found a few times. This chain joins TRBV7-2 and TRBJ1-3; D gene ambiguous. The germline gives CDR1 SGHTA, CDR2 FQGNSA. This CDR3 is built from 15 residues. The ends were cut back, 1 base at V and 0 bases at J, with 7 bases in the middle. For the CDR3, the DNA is TGTGCCAGCAGCTTAGTCGGGATCTCTGGAAACACCATATATTTT. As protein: CASSLVGISGNTIYF.

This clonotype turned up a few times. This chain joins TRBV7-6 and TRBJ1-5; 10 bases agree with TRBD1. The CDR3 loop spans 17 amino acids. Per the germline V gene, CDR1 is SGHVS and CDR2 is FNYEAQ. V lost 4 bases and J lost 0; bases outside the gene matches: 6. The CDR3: CASSSGWDRGSNQPQHF. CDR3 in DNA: TGTGCCAGCAGCTCTGGCTGGGACAGGGGTAGCAATCAGCCCCAGCATTTT.

The CDR3 sequence: CATSGEVFGTQYF. The CDR3, as DNA: TGTGCCACCAGCGGGGAGGTATTCGGTACGCAGTATTTT. The V and J genes are TRBV28 and TRBJ2-3; 7 bases agree with TRBD2. The V and J ends lost 10 bases and 8 bases, in that order; junction bases with no gene match: 12. Per germline, CDR1 MDHEN and CDR2 SYDVKM. CDR3 length: 13 amino acids.

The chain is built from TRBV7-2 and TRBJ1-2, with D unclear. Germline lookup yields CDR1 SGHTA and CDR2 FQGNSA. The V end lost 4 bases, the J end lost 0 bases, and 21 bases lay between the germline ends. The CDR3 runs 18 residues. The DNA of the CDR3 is TGTGCCAGCAGCTCAAACCTCATACACCGAGACTCTAACTATGGCTACACCTTC. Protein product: CASSSNLIHRDSNYGYTF.

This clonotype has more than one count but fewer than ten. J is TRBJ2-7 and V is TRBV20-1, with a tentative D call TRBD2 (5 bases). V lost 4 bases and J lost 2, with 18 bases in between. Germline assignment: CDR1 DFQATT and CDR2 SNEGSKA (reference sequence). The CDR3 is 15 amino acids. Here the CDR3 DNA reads TGCAGTGCTACAGTGACTTTAGCGAATACCTACGAGCAGTACTTC. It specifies CSATVTLANTYEQYF.

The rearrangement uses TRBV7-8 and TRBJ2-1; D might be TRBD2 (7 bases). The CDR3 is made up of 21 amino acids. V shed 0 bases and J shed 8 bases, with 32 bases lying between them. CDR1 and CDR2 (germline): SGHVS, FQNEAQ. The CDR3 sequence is CASSLAIQGRVTTGAFYEQFF. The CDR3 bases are TGTGCCAGCAGCTTAGCTATTCAGGGGAGGGTTACAACGGGGGCGTTCTATGAGCAGTTCTTC.

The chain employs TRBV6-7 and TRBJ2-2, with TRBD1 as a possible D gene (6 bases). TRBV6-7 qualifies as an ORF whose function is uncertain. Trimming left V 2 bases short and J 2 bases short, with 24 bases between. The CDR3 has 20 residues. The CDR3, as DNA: TGTGCCAGCAGTTACGCGACTGCCGACAGGAGACGACTAAACACCGGGGAGCTGTTTTTT. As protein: CASSYATADRRRLNTGELFF.

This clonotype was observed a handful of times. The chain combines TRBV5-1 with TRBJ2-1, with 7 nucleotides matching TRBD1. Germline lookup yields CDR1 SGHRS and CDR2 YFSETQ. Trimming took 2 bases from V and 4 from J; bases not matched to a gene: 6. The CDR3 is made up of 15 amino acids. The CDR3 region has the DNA TGCGCCAGCAGCTTTTCGGGACAGTATTACAATGAGCAGTTCTTC. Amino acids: CASSFSGQYYNEQFF. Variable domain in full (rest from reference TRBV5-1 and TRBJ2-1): KAGVTQTPRYLIKTRGQQVTLSCSPISGHRSVSWYQQTPGQGLQFLFEYFSETQRNKGNFPGRFSGRQFSNSRSEMNVSTLELGDSALYLCASSFSGQYYNEQFFGPGTRLTVL.

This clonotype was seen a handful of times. In DNA, the CDR3 is TGTGCCAGCAGTGAACAGCCCTTCGCGGGGGTGGGGGAGACCCAGTACTTC. This encodes CASSEQPFAGVGETQYF. The chain carries TRBV6-1 and TRBJ2-5; TRBD2 matches 7 bases. V shed 2 bases, J shed 5 bases, and the junction held 14 bases outside the gene matches. CDR3 length: 17 amino acids. CDR1 is MNHNS and CDR2 is SASEGT in the germline V gene.

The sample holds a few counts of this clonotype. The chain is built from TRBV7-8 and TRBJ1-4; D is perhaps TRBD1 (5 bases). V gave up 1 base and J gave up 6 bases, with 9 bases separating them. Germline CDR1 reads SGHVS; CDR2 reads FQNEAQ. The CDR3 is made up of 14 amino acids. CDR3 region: CASSLVGGDEKLFF. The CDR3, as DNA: TGTGCCAGCAGCTTAGTTGGGGGGGATGAAAAACTGTTTTTT.

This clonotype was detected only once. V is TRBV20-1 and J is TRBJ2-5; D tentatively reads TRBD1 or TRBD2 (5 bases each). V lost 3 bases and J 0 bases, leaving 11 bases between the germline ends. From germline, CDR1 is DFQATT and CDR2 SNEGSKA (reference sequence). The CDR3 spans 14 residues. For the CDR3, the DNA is TGCAGTGCTAGGTGGGTGGGGGACCAAGAGACCCAGTACTTC. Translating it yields CSARWVGDQETQYF.

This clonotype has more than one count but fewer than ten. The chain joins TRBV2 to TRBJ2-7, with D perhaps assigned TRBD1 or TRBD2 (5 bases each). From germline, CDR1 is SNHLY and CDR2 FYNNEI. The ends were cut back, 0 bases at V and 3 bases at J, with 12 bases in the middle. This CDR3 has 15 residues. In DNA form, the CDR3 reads TGTGCCAGCAGTGAAGCTCAGGGAGTCAGCTACGAGCAGTACTTC. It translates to CASSEAQGVSYEQYF.

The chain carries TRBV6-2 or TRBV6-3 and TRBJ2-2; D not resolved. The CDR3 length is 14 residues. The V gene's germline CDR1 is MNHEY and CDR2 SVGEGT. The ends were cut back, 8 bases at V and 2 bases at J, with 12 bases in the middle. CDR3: CASGRAVNTGELFF. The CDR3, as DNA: TGTGCCAGCGGTCGGGCGGTAAACACCGGGGAGCTGTTTTTT.

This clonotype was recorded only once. CDR3 bases: TGTGCCAGCAGCTCCCTACCAGGGACTAGCACCAATGAGCAGTTCTTC. Translation: CASSSLPGTSTNEQFF. The chain recombines TRBV7-7 with TRBJ2-1; 9 bases are a match to TRBD2. The V and J ends lost 4 bases and 6 bases, in that order; junction bases with no gene match: 10. The CDR3 is 16 amino acids. Germline CDR1 is SSHAT and CDR2 is FNYEAQ (reference sequence).